This TCR beta chain originates from a study of T cells in Graves' hyperthyroidism and ophthalmopathy. Study-level points and caveats: Also found in blood were most expanded thyroid clonotypes above 0.001. Before onset, ophthalmopathy was predicted by the model a median about 6.2 months earlier.

In regard to this clonotype: Its antigen is not known.

TCR beta CDR3 regions were amplified from RNA. HTBI primers were employed in a first-round RT-PCR of the TCR CDR3. TCRdb itself ran the multiplex PCR reads through MiXCR, one entry per CDR3 protein. The data show about 690,000 distinct CDR3 sequences, 15% to 20% seen once. The V gene's germline CDR1 is SEHNR and CDR2 FQNEAQ (reference sequence). The CDR3 is made up of 13 amino acids. Trimming shortened V by 0 bases and J by 9 bases, and 10 bases separated the two germline ends. The authors deemed Graves' hyperthyroidism stable absent ophthalmopathy progression within 18 months. V and J are TRBV7-9 and TRBJ2-3; possible D gene TRBD1, 6 bases. The TCR was taken from a man in his fifties with Graves' hyperthyroidism. The sequencing input was blood. The CDR3 here is CASSLALQGTQYF. DNA of the CDR3: TGTGCCAGCAGCTTAGCGCTGCAGGGGACGCAGTATTTT.